One sample yielded the 19 T cell receptor beta chains listed below, sequenced in a study of T cell repertoires in cytomegalovirus infection. Their antigen targets remain unknown. TCRdb redid the calling of the reads with MiXCR, one entry per CDR3 protein. Of approximately 110,000 distinct CDR3 sequences in the sample, over 9% were seen once. The material sequenced was PBMCs, sequenced either directly or after in vitro stimulation (not recorded which). Every receptor here comes from a human donor in good health (CMV status not recorded). Some clones in this sample may be carry-over from other donors' samples.

This clonotype has ten or more counts. V is TRBV27 and J is TRBJ1-2; possibly TRBD1 for D (6 bases). The V end was cut by 8 bases, the J end by 7 bases, with 35 bases between. The CDR3 covers 19 residues. Germline loops: CDR1 MNHEY, CDR2 SMNVEV (reference sequence). The CDR3, as DNA: TGTGCCAGCCGTACCCTCCGAGAGGACAGAAGGGCCGGGGTCACTGGCTACACCTTC. Residues: CASRTLREDRRAGVTGYTF.

This clonotype was seen more than once but under ten times. The chain links TRBV6-2 or TRBV6-3 to TRBJ2-1; 15 nucleotides agree with TRBD2. Germline V CDR1 and CDR2: MNHEY, SVGEGT. The CDR3 runs 17 residues. Trimming at V came to 6 bases and at J to 3 bases, leaving 6 bases not matched to a gene. CDR3 in amino acids: CASSLGLAGGIYNEQFF. CDR3 in DNA: TGTGCCAGCAGCCTTGGACTAGCGGGAGGGATCTACAATGAGCAGTTCTTC.

Note on this clonotype: This could be a read error, since a much larger clone is one nucleotide away. The J gene is TRBJ2-1, the V gene TRBV7-9, with D uncertain. The CDR3 totals 12 residues. V was cut by 3 bases and J by 13 bases, with 13 bases left in between. Germline V gene sequence: CDR1 SEHNR, CDR2 FQNEAQ (reference sequence). The CDR3 is CASSFNPKNQFF. The CDR3, as DNA: TGTGCCAGCAGCTTTAACCCTAAAAACCAGTTCTTC.

The chain links TRBV4-1 to TRBJ1-5, with no clear D. The germline gives CDR1 MGHRA, CDR2 YSYEKL. The V end was cut by 0 bases, the J end by 9 bases, with 18 bases between. The CDR3 runs 16 residues. DNA for the CDR3: TGCGCCAGCAGCCAAGAACAAAGGATTTTGGTTTGGCCCCAGCATTTT. Its protein is CASSQEQRILVWPQHF.

Ten or more counts support this clonotype. The chain links TRBV7-2 to TRBJ2-5; 11 bases fit TRBD2. Germline trimming cut 5 bases from V and 1 base from J; bases unmatched to any gene: 18. CDR1 SGHTA and CDR2 FQGNSA come from the germline V gene. The CDR3 length is 20 residues. Here the CDR3 DNA reads TGTGCCAGCAGCCGAGCGATTAGCGGGAGGGCCAGAGGGGGCCAAGAGACCCAGTACTTC. This codes for CASSRAISGRARGGQETQYF.

This clonotype came up many times. V is TRBV7-2 and J is TRBJ2-3, with 7 bases identical to TRBD2. The CDR3 sequence is 13 residues long. The V gene end was trimmed by 6 bases and the J gene end by 5 bases; junction bases not matched to a gene: 5. CDR1 SGHTA and CDR2 FQGNSA come from the germline V gene. The CDR3 DNA follows: TGTGCCAGCAGGGCGGGAGCCGTAGATACGCAGTATTTT. Translation gives CASRAGAVDTQYF.

The J gene is TRBJ2-2, the V gene TRBV11-2; TRBD2 might be the D (5 bases). CDR3 length equals 14 residues. V lost 7 bases and J lost 6, with 15 bases in between. The germline V gene encodes CDR1 SGHAT and CDR2 FQNNGV. DNA for the CDR3: TGTGCCAGCATGCGGCTAGCCCGACCCGGGGAGCTGTTTTTT. Residues: CASMRLARPGELFF.

This clonotype was counted ten times or more. This rearrangement joins TRBV7-6 to TRBJ2-7; TRBD2 agrees at 9 bases. Unmatched junction bases numbered 19, after V lost 4 bases and J lost 3 bases. CDR1 SGHVS and CDR2 FNYEAQ come from the germline V gene. The CDR3 spans 19 residues. The CDR3 DNA is TGTGCCAGCAGCTCCTACCGATCTCGGGCTAGCGGGACGGGCTACGAGCAGTACTTC. Protein sequence: CASSSYRSRASGTGYEQYF.

This clonotype has a count of ten or more. This sequence joins TRBV4-2 and TRBJ2-7; D unclear. Germline CDR1 reads LGHNA; CDR2 reads YNFKEQ. The CDR3 is 16 residues long. V lost 0 bases to trimming and J lost 3 bases, with 15 bases between them. This chain's CDR3 is CASSQEPSMVLYEQYF. CDR3 sequence (DNA): TGTGCCAGCAGCCAAGAGCCCTCGATGGTCCTCTACGAGCAGTACTTC.

At least ten counts were recorded for this clonotype. V is TRBV7-8 and J is TRBJ2-2, with D unresolved. Germline loops: CDR1 SGHVS, CDR2 FQNEAQ. This CDR3 is built from 14 residues. The V end lost 0 bases, the J end lost 3 bases, and 5 bases lay between the germline ends. As DNA, the CDR3 is TGTGCCAGCAGCTTAGCAGTTGACACCGGGGAGCTGTTTTTT. This codes for CASSLAVDTGELFF.

This clonotype was detected only a few times. Here the CDR3 reads CSGTEAYEQYF. The CDR3 bases are TGCAGCGGGACAGAAGCCTACGAGCAGTACTTC. V usage is TRBV29-1 and J usage is TRBJ2-7; tentatively, D is TRBD1 (6 bases). Trimming cost V 7 bases and J 2 bases, with 9 bases left between them. The CDR3 consists of 11 residues. CDR1 and CDR2 from the germline V gene are SQVTM and ANQGSEA.

There are many counts of this clonotype. V usage is TRBV11-2 and J usage is TRBJ1-1; D remains unclear. This CDR3 is 16 amino acids long. The V and J ends lost 0 bases and 1 base respectively, with 12 bases between them. Germline CDR1 and CDR2: SGHAT and FQNNGV. The CDR3 sequence is CASSLERRLQNTEAFF. The CDR3 nucleotides are TGTGCCAGCAGCTTAGAGAGGCGGCTACAGAACACTGAAGCTTTCTTT.

This clonotype came up many times. V usage is TRBV7-9 and J usage is TRBJ2-1; 9 nucleotides agree with TRBD2. The V and J ends lost 6 bases and 5 bases, in that order; junction bases with no gene match: 8. CDR1 and CDR2 (germline): SEHNR, FQNEAQ (reference sequence). The CDR3 consists of 15 residues. This CDR3 reads CASRVSGSGNNEQFF. The CDR3 DNA sequence: TGTGCCAGCAGGGTTAGCGGGAGCGGAAACAATGAGCAGTTCTTC. Based on the CDR3 plus reference TRBV7-9 and TRBJ2-1, the full variable domain is DTGVSQNPRHKITKRGQNVTFRCDPISEHNRLYWYRQTLGQGPEFLTYFQNEAQLEKSRLLSDRFSAERPKGSFSTLEIQRTEQGDSAMYLCASRVSGSGNNEQFFGPGTRLTVL.

This clonotype turned up a few times. The chain recombines TRBV10-3 with TRBJ2-1; TRBD2 is a possible D gene (6 bases). CDR1 ENHRY and CDR2 SYGVKD come from the germline V gene. With 6 bases removed from V and 0 bases from J, the gap between germline ends came to 12 bases. The CDR3 covers 15 residues. The CDR3 DNA reads TGTGCCATCAGGTCTAGCGACGTCTCCTACAATGAGCAGTTCTTC. As protein: CAIRSSDVSYNEQFF.

This clonotype has a count of ten or more. The chain links TRBV7-2 to TRBJ2-2; 16 nucleotides agree with TRBD2. Per the germline V gene, CDR1 is SGHTA and CDR2 is FQGNSA. The V and J ends lost 5 bases and 4 bases, in that order; junction bases with no gene match: 7. The CDR3 extends over 18 amino acids. CDR3 loop: CASSAGLAGGLSTGELFF. The CDR3 nucleotides read TGTGCCAGCAGCGCGGGACTAGCGGGAGGGCTTTCCACCGGGGAGCTGTTTTTT.

The sample holds a few counts of this clonotype. V usage is TRBV12-3 or TRBV12-4 and J usage is TRBJ1-1; no clear D. The CDR3 covers 13 residues. V lost 7 bases, J lost 0 bases, and 9 bases lay in between. The CDR3 DNA reads as TGTGCCAGCACCATACAGATGAACACTGAAGCTTTCTTT. It encodes CASTIQMNTEAFF.

This clonotype was counted at least ten times. The genes are TRBV25-1 and TRBJ1-1, with D hard to call. This CDR3 is built from 13 residues. Germline-derived CDR1 and CDR2 are MGHDK and SYGVNS. V was clipped by 3 bases and J by 10 bases, with 15 bases between them. The CDR3 nucleotides are TGTGCCAGCAGTGATCAGTCCCGGGAACCAGCTTTCTTT. Translated, it gives CASSDQSREPAFF.

This clonotype has only a few counts. The rearrangement joins TRBV12-3 or TRBV12-4 to TRBJ1-5, with a weak D call TRBD1 (6 bases). The CDR3 is 13 amino acids. The V gene lost 7 bases and the J gene lost 11 bases, with 18 bases spanning the gap. The CDR3 nucleotides read TGTGCCAGCATGGGCCCCAGGGGCCCAACCCAGCATTTT. Amino acid sequence: CASMGPRGPTQHF.

This clonotype came up many times. The chain joins TRBV7-2 to TRBJ1-2; 7 nucleotides align to TRBD1. Germline V gene data show CDR1 as SGHTA and CDR2 as FQGNSA. V lost 6 bases and J lost 4; bases outside the gene matches: 8. CDR3 length: 14 residues. The CDR3 DNA reads TGTGCCAGCAGTCAACCCAGGGGGTCCTATGGCTACACCTTC. Its protein is CASSQPRGSYGYTF.